Only a few counts were recorded for the clone carrying this TCR beta chain. This sample was taken from a study of T cell repertoires in cytomegalovirus infection. For the study at large: Public TCR beta signature analysis indicated the presence of both CMV infection and matching HLA type.

TCRdb used MiXCR to reprocess the reads, holding one entry per CDR3 protein. This sample yields approximately 320,000 distinct CDR3 sequences, of which around 9.5% are seen a single time; about 3.9% belongs to the top ten. The sample consisted of PBMCs. This clonotype was obtained from a human donor in good health (CMV status not recorded). Some clones in this sample may be carry-over from other donors' samples.

CDR3 residues: CSVGKTAGELFF. The CDR3 DNA follows: TGCAGCGTGGGGAAGACCGCCGGGGAGCTGTTTTTT. The chain employs TRBV29-1 and TRBJ2-2, with D hard to call. V was clipped by 6 bases and J by 6 bases, with 11 bases between them. This CDR3 is 12 amino acids long. The germline CDR1 and CDR2 sequences are SQVTM and ANQGSEA.